The rows below give T cell receptor beta chains drawn from one sample of a study of shared clonotypes between healthy human individuals. Sequencing was performed with immunoSEQ multiplex PCR; in TCRdb, only in-frame clones are kept and a portion is missing. The sample yields under 1 million clones, 90% to 98% seen once. The sample comprised naive CD8+ T cells sorted from blood. Receptor source: a man younger than 45 in good health. The CDR3 runs from the conserved cysteine through the conserved F or W. A D gene is named only where the DNA matches it firmly. Some rows mark clone size as missing; the rest say once, few, many or name a class of expanded clone.

j_call: TRBJ2-1; d_call: NA; cdr3_length: 15; v_call: TRBV5-1; clone_size: NA; cdr3_aa: CASSLDLALYNEQFF; cdr3_nt: TGCGCCAGCAGCTTGGACCTAGCCCTTTACAATGAGCAGTTCTTC
j_call: TRBJ2-7; d_call: TRBD1; cdr3_length: 15; v_call: TRBV6-6; clone_size: NA; cdr3_aa: CASSYGRQGVREQYF; cdr3_nt: TGTGCCAGCAGTTACGGGAGACAGGGGGTTCGCGAGCAGTACTTC
j_call: TRBJ2-7; d_call: NA; cdr3_length: 13; v_call: TRBV2; clone_size: NA; cdr3_aa: CASRGTLSYEQYF; cdr3_nt: TGTGCCAGCAGGGGGACACTCTCCTACGAGCAGTACTTC
j_call: TRBJ2-2; d_call: TRBD2; cdr3_length: 18; v_call: TRBV7-2; clone_size: once; cdr3_aa: CASSLVLLWTSGGGELFF; cdr3_nt: TGTGCCAGCAGCTTAGTTTTACTGTGGACTAGCGGTGGCGGGGAGCTGTTTTTT
j_call: TRBJ2-3; d_call: TRBD2; cdr3_length: 15; v_call: TRBV7-9; clone_size: NA; cdr3_aa: CASRLLAGGTDTQYF; cdr3_nt: TGTGCCAGCCGATTACTAGCGGGAGGTACAGATACGCAGTATTTT
j_call: TRBJ2-7; d_call: NA; cdr3_length: 13; v_call: TRBV28; clone_size: NA; cdr3_aa: CASSFERAYEQYF; cdr3_nt: TGTGCCAGCAGTTTTGAGCGGGCCTACGAGCAGTACTTC
j_call: TRBJ1-5; d_call: NA; cdr3_length: 17; v_call: TRBV2; clone_size: NA; cdr3_aa: CASSDVSLGVRRQPQHF; cdr3_nt: TGTGCCAGCAGTGATGTTTCTTTGGGGGTTCGCCGGCAGCCCCAGCATTTT
j_call: TRBJ1-1; d_call: TRBD1; cdr3_length: 16; v_call: TRBV15; clone_size: NA; cdr3_aa: CATSTGWTGEFTEAFF; cdr3_nt: TGTGCCACCAGCACGGGTTGGACAGGGGAATTCACTGAAGCTTTCTTT
j_call: TRBJ2-7; d_call: TRBD2; cdr3_length: 15; v_call: TRBV18; clone_size: NA; cdr3_aa: CASSPPAGGPYEQYF; cdr3_nt: TGTGCCAGCTCACCACCGGCGGGAGGCCCATACGAGCAGTACTTC
j_call: TRBJ2-4; d_call: TRBD2; cdr3_length: 14; v_call: TRBV9; clone_size: NA; cdr3_aa: CASSPPGGEVIQYF; cdr3_nt: TGTGCCAGCAGCCCGCCGGGAGGTGAAGTTATTCAGTACTTC
j_call: TRBJ1-5; d_call: NA; cdr3_length: 12; v_call: TRBV6-6; clone_size: once; cdr3_aa: CASSYLNQPQHF; cdr3_nt: TGTGCCAGCAGTTACCTCAATCAGCCCCAGCATTTT
j_call: TRBJ2-7; d_call: NA; cdr3_length: 15; v_call: TRBV2; clone_size: NA; cdr3_aa: CASSEGGDSGWEQYF; cdr3_nt: TGTGCCAGCAGTGAAGGAGGGGACTCCGGTTGGGAGCAGTACTTC
j_call: TRBJ1-4; d_call: TRBD1; cdr3_length: 10; v_call: TRBV6-6; clone_size: NA; cdr3_aa: CASMLGQLFF; cdr3_nt: TGTGCCAGCATGCTGGGACAGCTGTTTTTT
j_call: TRBJ1-2; d_call: NA; cdr3_length: 12; v_call: TRBV9; clone_size: NA; cdr3_aa: CASSAGIHGYTF; cdr3_nt: TGTGCCAGCAGCGCCGGGATACATGGCTACACCTTC
j_call: TRBJ2-7; d_call: NA; cdr3_length: 16; v_call: TRBV5-1; clone_size: NA; cdr3_aa: CASSLPRDSSSYEQYF; cdr3_nt: TGCGCCAGCAGCTTACCGCGGGACTCTTCATCCTACGAGCAGTACTTC
j_call: TRBJ2-2; d_call: TRBD2; cdr3_length: 18; v_call: TRBV7-6; clone_size: NA; cdr3_aa: CASSLASFGTSVTGELFF; cdr3_nt: TGTGCCAGCAGCTTAGCATCTTTCGGGACTAGCGTGACCGGGGAGCTGTTTTTT
j_call: TRBJ2-3; d_call: TRBD1; cdr3_length: 15; v_call: TRBV11-2; clone_size: NA; cdr3_aa: CASNQGTGNLDTQYF; cdr3_nt: TGTGCCAGCAACCAAGGGACAGGGAACTTAGATACGCAGTATTTT